This TCR beta chain derives from a study of T cell changes during pregnancy in multiple sclerosis. Losses at the gene ends were 3 bases for V and 6 bases for J; bases not matched to a gene: 2. Germline V gives CDR1 GTSNPN, CDR2 SVGIG (reference sequence). This CDR3 is 12 amino acids long. Sequencing was performed with immunoSEQ multiplex PCR; in TCRdb, only in-frame clones are kept and a portion is missing. This repertoire shows roughly 35,000 clones, 90% to 95% found once; its top ten account for roughly 0.45%. This clone was recorded a few times. The V gene is TRBV30, the J gene TRBJ1-1; TRBD1 aligns across 9 bases. The sequencing used CD4+ T cells from peripheral blood mononuclear cells, collected after pregnancy. This TCR was recovered from a female donor with multiple sclerosis, enrolled in a pregnancy study. CDR3 residues: CAWRGQGPEAFF. The DNA for the CDR3 is TGTGCCTGGAGGGGACAGGGTCCTGAAGCTTTCTTT. The full variable domain, its missing parts supplied by reference TRBV30 and TRBJ1-1, is SQTIHQWPATLVQPVGSPLSLECTVEGTSNPNLYWYRQAAGRGLQLLFYSVGIGQISSEVPQNLSASRPQDRQFILSSKKLLLSDSGFYLCAWRGQGPEAFFGQGTRLTVV.